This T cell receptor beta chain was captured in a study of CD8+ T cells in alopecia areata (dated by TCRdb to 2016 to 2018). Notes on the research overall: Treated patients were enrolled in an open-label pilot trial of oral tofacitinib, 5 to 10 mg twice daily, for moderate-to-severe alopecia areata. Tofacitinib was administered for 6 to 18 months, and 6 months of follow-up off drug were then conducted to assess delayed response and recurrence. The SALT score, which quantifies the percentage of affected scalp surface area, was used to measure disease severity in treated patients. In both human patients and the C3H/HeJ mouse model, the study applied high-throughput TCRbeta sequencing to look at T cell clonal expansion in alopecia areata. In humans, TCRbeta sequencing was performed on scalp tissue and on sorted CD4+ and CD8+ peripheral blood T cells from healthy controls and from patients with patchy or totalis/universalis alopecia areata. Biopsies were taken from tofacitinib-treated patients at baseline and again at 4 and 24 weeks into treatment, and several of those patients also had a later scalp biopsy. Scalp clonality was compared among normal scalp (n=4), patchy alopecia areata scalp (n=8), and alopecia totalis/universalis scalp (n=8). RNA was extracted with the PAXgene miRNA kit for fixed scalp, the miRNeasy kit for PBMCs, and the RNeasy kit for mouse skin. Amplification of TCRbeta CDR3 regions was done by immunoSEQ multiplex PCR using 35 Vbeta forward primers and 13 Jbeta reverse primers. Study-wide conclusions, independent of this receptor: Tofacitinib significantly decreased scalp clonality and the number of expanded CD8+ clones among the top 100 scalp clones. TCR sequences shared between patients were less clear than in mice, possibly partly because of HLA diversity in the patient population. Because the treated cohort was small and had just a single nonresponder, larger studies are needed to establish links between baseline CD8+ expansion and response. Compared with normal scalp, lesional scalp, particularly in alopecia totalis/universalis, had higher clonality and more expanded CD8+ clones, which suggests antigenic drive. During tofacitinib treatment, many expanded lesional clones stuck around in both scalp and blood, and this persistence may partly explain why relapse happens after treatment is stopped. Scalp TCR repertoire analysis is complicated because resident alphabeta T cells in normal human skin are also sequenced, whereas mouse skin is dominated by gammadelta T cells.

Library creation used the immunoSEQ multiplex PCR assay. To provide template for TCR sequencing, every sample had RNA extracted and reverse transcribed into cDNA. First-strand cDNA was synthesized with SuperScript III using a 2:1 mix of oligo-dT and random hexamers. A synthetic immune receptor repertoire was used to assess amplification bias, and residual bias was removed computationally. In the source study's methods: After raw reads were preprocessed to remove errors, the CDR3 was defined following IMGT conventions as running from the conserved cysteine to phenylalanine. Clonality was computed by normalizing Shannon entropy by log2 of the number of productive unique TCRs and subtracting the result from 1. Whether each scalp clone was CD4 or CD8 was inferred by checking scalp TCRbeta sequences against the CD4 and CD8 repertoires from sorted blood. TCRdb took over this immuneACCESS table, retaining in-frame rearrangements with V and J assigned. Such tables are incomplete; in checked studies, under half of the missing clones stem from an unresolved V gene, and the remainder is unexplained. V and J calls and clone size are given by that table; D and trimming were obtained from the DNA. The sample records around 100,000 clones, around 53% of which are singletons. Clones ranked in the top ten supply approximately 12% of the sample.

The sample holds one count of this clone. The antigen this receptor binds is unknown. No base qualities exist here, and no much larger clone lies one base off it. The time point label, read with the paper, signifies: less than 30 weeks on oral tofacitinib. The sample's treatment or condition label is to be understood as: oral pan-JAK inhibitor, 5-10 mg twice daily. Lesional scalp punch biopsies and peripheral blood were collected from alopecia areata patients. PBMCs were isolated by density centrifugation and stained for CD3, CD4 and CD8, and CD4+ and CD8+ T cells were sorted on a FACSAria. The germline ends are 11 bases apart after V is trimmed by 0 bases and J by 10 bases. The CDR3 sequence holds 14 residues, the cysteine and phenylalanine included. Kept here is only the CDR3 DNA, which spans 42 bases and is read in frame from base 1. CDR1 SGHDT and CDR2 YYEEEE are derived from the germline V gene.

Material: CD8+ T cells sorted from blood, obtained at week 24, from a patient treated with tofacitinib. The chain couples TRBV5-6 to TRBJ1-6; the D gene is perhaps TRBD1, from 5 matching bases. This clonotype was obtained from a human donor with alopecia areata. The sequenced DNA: TGTGCCAGCAGCTTGGAGGCGGAGGGGTCACCCCTCCACTTT. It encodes CASSLEAEGSPLHF.